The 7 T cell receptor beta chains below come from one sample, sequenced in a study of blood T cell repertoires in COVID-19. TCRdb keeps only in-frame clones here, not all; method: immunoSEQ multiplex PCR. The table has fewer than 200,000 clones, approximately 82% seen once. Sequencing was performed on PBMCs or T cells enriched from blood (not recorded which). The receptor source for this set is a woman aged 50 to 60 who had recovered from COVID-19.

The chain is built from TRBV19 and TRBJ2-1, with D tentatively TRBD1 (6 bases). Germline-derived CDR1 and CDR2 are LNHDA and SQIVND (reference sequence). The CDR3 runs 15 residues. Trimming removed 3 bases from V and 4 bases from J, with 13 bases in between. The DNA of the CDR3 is TGTGCCAGTAGTATTTTCCGGACAGAGTACAATGAGCAGTTCTTC. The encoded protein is CASSIFRTEYNEQFF.

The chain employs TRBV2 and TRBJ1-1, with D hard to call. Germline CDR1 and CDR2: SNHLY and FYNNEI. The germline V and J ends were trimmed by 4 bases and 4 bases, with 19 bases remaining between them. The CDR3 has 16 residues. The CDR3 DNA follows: TGTGCCAGCAGTGGGTCTCCCGTTTTTAGTGGCACTGAAGCTTTCTTT. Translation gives CASSGSPVFSGTEAFF.

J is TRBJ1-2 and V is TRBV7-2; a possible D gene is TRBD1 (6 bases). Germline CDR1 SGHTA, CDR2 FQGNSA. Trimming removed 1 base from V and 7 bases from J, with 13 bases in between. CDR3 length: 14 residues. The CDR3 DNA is TGTGCCAGCAGCTTAGTGGTACAGGGTAGTGGCTACACCTTC. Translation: CASSLVVQGSGYTF.

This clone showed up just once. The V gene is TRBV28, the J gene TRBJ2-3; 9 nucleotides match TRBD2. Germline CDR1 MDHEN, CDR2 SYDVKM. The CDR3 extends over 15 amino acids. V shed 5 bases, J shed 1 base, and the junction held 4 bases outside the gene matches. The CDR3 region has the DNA TGTGCCAGCAGTCGGACTAGCGTACGCACAGATACGCAGTATTTT. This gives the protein CASSRTSVRTDTQYF.

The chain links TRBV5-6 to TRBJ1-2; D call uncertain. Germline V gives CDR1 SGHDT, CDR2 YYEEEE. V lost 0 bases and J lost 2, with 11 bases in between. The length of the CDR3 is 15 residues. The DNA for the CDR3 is TGTGCCAGCAGCTTGGGCCAGTTGACAAACTATGGCTACACCTTC. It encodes CASSLGQLTNYGYTF.

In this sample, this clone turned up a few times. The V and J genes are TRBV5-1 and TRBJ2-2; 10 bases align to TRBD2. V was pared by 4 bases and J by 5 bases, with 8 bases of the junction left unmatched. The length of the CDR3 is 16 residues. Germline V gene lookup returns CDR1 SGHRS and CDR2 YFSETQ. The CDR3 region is CASSQGPSGSTGELFF. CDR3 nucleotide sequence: TGCGCCAGCAGCCAAGGGCCTAGCGGGAGTACCGGGGAGCTGTTTTTT.

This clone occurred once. DNA of the CDR3: TGTGCCAGCAGTGTAGACAGCTACACCGGGGAGCTGTTTTTT. Translation: CASSVDSYTGELFF. The J gene is TRBJ2-2, the V gene TRBV2; tentatively, D is TRBD1 (5 bases). The germline V and J ends were trimmed by 4 bases and 3 bases, with 9 bases remaining between them. From germline, CDR1 is SNHLY and CDR2 FYNNEI. This CDR3 is 14 amino acids long.